A single sample gave rise to the 13 T cell receptor beta chains below, sequenced in a study of CD8 T cell repertoires and HIV-1 epitope variants. Antigens of these TCRs are unknown. Using immunoSEQ multiplex PCR, the repertoire was profiled, and TCRdb retains in-frame clones only, with some absent. The data hold some 3,100 clones, with roughly 70% observed a single time. Sequencing was carried out using cultured CD8+ T cells derived from PBMCs. The receptors shown here come from a male donor with HIV.

This clone is a singleton in its sample. The chain combines TRBV28 with TRBJ2-1, with D tentatively TRBD1 (6 bases). The V end was cut by 4 bases, the J end by 10 bases, with 14 bases between. The CDR3 is made up of 13 amino acids. Germline CDR1 MDHEN, CDR2 SYDVKM. The CDR3 loop is CASSSTRTAEQFF. The CDR3 nucleotides read TGTGCCAGCAGTTCGACACGGACAGCCGAGCAGTTCTTC.

The chain recombines TRBV5-1 with TRBJ2-7, with D tentatively TRBD1 (6 bases). V was shortened by 0 bases and J by 2 bases, with 9 bases between the two germline ends. The CDR3 extends over 14 amino acids. Germline CDR1 and CDR2: SGHRS and YFSETQ. Written as DNA, the CDR3 is TGCGCCAGCAGCTTGGTTACAGGGCCCTACGAGCAGTACTTC. It encodes CASSLVTGPYEQYF.

This chain links TRBV18 with TRBJ2-3; TRBD1 aligns across 10 bases. V shed 5 bases and J 1 base; nucleotides not matched to a gene: 3. The CDR3 extends over 15 amino acids. Germline V lookup: CDR1 KGHSH, CDR2 LQKENI. In DNA, the CDR3 is TGTGCCAGCTCAGACAGGGGGCGGGGCACAGATACGCAGTATTTT. This gives the protein CASSDRGRGTDTQYF.

J is TRBJ2-1 and V is TRBV5-1; D remains ambiguous. Germline loops: CDR1 SGHRS, CDR2 YFSETQ. There are 11 residues in the CDR3. V was trimmed by 1 base and J by 10 bases, leaving 6 bases between them. CDR3 in DNA: TGCGCCAGCAGCTTGTCCGAGGAGCAGTTCTTC. Translated, it gives CASSLSEEQFF.

V usage is TRBV29-1 and J usage is TRBJ2-2; 8 bases line up with TRBD2. The CDR3 consists of 16 residues. Germline trimming cut 4 bases from V and 8 bases from J; bases unmatched to any gene: 15. Germline assignment: CDR1 SQVTM and CDR2 ANQGSEA. CDR3 sequence reads: CSVGGGTSGSSGELFF. The CDR3 coding sequence is TGCAGCGTTGGGGGAGGCACGAGCGGGAGTAGTGGGGAGCTGTTTTTT.

The chain employs TRBV2 and TRBJ2-1; 9 nucleotides match TRBD2. V lost 8 bases to trimming and J lost 11 bases; unmatched junction nucleotides: 10. The CDR3 contains 13 residues. Per the germline V gene, CDR1 is SNHLY and CDR2 is FYNNEI. The CDR3 here is CASPRGSGGKQFF. Here the CDR3 DNA reads TGTGCCAGCCCTCGAGGTAGCGGGGGCAAGCAGTTCTTC. The whole variable domain, filled in from reference TRBV2 and TRBJ2-1, reads EPEVTQTPSHQVTQMGQEVILRCVPISNHLYFYWYRQILGQKVEFLVSFYNNEISEKSEIFDDQFSVERPDGSNFTLKIRSTKLEDSAMYFCASPRGSGGKQFFGPGTRLTVL.

The rearrangement uses TRBV7-9 and TRBJ2-2; no reliable D call. Per the germline V gene, CDR1 is SEHNR and CDR2 is FQNEAQ (reference sequence). The CDR3 runs 14 residues. V lost 3 bases, J lost 1 base, and 6 bases lay in between. The CDR3: CASSFRGNTGELFF. CDR3 in DNA: TGTGCCAGCAGCTTTCGCGGGAACACCGGGGAGCTGTTTTTT. The full variable domain, rest sourced from reference TRBV7-9 and TRBJ2-2, is DTGVSQNPRHKITKRGQNVTFRCDPISEHNRLYWYRQTLGQGPEFLTYFQNEAQLEKSRLLSDRFSAERPKGSFSTLEIQRTEQGDSAMYLCASSFRGNTGELFFGEGSRLTVL.

The rearrangement uses TRBV6-5 and TRBJ2-1; D possibly corresponds to TRBD2 (5 bases). V was clipped by 0 bases and J by 0 bases, with 9 bases between them. Germline loops: CDR1 MNHEY, CDR2 SVGAGI. CDR3 length equals 16 residues. Here the CDR3 reads CASSYSAASSYNEQFF. For the CDR3, the DNA is TGTGCCAGCAGTTACTCAGCGGCCAGCTCCTACAATGAGCAGTTCTTC.

V usage is TRBV6-5 and J usage is TRBJ2-5, with 11 bases matching TRBD2. The CDR3 totals 14 residues. The V segment lost 4 bases and the J segment 4 bases; nucleotides outside the gene matches: 2. Per germline, CDR1 MNHEY and CDR2 SVGAGI. DNA for the CDR3: TGTGCCAGCAGTTCAGGGACTAGCGGAGAGACCCAGTACTTC. This gives the protein CASSSGTSGETQYF.

Only one count was recorded for this clone. The V gene is TRBV5-1, the J gene TRBJ2-5; D may correspond to TRBD1 or TRBD2 (5 bases each). Trimming took off 4 bases at V and 5 bases at J, with 18 bases between the two ends. The V gene's germline CDR1 is SGHRS and CDR2 YFSETQ. There are 15 residues in the CDR3. The CDR3 sequence: CASSEGRSSWETQYF. The CDR3 bases are TGCGCCAGCAGCGAGGGACGGAGTAGTTGGGAGACCCAGTACTTC.

The CDR3 DNA reads as TGTGCCAGCAGGGAAAGACTAGCGGGAGGGCCCGAGCAGTACTTC. Its translation: CASRERLAGGPEQYF. V is TRBV2 and J is TRBJ2-7; TRBD2 matches 14 bases. CDR3 length: 15 amino acids. Germline trimming cut 6 bases from V and 6 bases from J; bases unmatched to any gene: 7. Germline CDR1 SNHLY, CDR2 FYNNEI.

The chain has TRBV6-6 and TRBJ2-7; D is uncertain. Germline V gene sequence: CDR1 MNHNY, CDR2 SVGAGI (reference sequence). Trimming left V 8 bases short and J 1 base short, with 12 bases between. The CDR3 extends over 13 amino acids. The CDR3 protein is CASSHDKSYEQYF. The CDR3, as DNA: TGTGCCAGCTCACATGACAAATCCTACGAGCAGTACTTC.

The chain links TRBV5-1 to TRBJ1-1; D is undetermined. V dropped 2 bases and J dropped 1 base, with 9 bases sitting between them. The CDR3 spans 14 residues. The germline CDR1 and CDR2 sequences are SGHRS and YFSETQ. The CDR3 DNA is TGCGCCAGCAGCTTTGGGTGGGAGAACACTGAAGCTTTCTTT. Protein sequence: CASSFGWENTEAFF.